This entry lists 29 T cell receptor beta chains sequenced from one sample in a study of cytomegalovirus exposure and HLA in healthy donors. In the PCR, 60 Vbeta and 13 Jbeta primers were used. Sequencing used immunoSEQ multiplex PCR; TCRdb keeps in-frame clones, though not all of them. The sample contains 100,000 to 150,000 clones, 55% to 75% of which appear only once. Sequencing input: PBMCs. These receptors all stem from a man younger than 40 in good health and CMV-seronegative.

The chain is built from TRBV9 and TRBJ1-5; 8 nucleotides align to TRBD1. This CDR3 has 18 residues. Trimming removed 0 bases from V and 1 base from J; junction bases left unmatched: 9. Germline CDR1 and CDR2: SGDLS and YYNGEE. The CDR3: CASSVVVGQGHSNQPQHF. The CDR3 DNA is TGTGCCAGCAGCGTAGTAGTAGGACAGGGTCACAGCAATCAGCCCCAGCATTTT.

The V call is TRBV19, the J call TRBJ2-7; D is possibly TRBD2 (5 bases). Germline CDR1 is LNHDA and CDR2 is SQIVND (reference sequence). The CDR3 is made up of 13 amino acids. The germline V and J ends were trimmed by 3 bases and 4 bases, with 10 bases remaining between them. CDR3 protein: CASSIATGYEQYF. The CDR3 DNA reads TGTGCCAGTAGTATCGCGACGGGGTACGAGCAGTACTTC. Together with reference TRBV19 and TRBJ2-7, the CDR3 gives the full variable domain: DGGITQSPKYLFRKEGQNVTLSCEQNLNHDAMYWYRQDPGQGLRLIYYSQIVNDFQKGDIAEGYSVSREKKESFPLTVTSAQKNPTAFYLCASSIATGYEQYFGPGTRLTVT.

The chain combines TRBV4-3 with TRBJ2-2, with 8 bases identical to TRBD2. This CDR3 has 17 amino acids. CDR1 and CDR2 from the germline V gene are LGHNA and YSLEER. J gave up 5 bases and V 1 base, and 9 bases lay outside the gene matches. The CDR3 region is CASSQVASGGYTGELFF. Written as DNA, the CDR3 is TGCGCCAGCAGCCAAGTAGCCAGCGGGGGCTATACCGGGGAGCTGTTTTTT.

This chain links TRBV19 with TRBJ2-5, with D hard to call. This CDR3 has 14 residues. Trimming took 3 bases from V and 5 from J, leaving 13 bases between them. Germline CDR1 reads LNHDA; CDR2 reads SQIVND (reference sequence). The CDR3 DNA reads TGTGCCAGTAGTATCGCAGGTGAATTGGAGACCCAGTACTTC. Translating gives CASSIAGELETQYF.

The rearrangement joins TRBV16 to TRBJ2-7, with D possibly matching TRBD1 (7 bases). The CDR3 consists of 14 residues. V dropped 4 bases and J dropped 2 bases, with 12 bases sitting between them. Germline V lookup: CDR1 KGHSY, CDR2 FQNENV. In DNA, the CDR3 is TGTGCCAGCAGCCCAGGGGGGAATCCCTACGAGCAGTACTTC. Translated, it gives CASSPGGNPYEQYF.

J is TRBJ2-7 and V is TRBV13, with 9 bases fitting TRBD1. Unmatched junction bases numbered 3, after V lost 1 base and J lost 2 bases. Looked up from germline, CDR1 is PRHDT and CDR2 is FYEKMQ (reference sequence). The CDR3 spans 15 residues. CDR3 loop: CASSLEGQGTYEQYF. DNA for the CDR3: TGTGCCAGCAGCTTAGAGGGACAGGGAACCTACGAGCAGTACTTC.

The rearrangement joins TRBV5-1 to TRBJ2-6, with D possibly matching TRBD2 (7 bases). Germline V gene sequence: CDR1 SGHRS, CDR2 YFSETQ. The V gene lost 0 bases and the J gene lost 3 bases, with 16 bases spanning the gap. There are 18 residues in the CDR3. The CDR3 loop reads CASSLVLGGASGANVLTF. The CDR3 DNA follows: TGCGCCAGCAGCTTGGTATTGGGGGGGGCGAGTGGGGCCAACGTCCTGACTTTC.

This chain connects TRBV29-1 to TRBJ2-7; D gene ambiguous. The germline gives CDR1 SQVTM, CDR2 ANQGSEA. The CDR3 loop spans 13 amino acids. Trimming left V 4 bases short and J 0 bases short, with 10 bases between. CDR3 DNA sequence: TGCAGCGTTGCTCCTGAGTACTCCTACGAGCAGTACTTC. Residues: CSVAPEYSYEQYF.

CDR3 nucleotides: TGTGCCACCAGCAGAGATATGGGCAGAAACTATGGCTACACCTTC. Translated, it gives CATSRDMGRNYGYTF. J is TRBJ1-2 and V is TRBV15; unclear D gene. V lost 0 bases to trimming and J lost 2 bases, with 10 bases between them. CDR1 is LNHNV and CDR2 is YYDKDF in the germline V gene (reference sequence). CDR3 length equals 15 residues. The full variable domain, its missing parts supplied by reference TRBV15 and TRBJ1-2, is DAMVIQNPRYQVTQFGKPVTLSCSQTLNHNVMYWYQQKSSQAPKLLFHYYDKDFNNEADTPDNFQSRRPNTSFCFLDIRSPGLGDTAMYLCATSRDMGRNYGYTFGSGTRLTVV.

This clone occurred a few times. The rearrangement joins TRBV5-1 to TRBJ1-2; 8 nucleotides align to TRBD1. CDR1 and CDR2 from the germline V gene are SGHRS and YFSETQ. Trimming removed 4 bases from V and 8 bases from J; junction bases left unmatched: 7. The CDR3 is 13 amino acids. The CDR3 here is CASSLGQGVGYTF. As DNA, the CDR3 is TGCGCCAGCAGCCTCGGACAGGGCGTCGGCTACACCTTC.

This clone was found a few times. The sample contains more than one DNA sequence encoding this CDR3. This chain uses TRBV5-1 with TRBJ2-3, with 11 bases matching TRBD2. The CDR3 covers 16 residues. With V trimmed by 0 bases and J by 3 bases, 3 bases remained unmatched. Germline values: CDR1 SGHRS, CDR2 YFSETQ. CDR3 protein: CASSLALAGGTDTQYF. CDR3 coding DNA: TGCGCCAGCAGCTTGGCTCTAGCGGGGGGTACAGATACGCAGTATTTT.

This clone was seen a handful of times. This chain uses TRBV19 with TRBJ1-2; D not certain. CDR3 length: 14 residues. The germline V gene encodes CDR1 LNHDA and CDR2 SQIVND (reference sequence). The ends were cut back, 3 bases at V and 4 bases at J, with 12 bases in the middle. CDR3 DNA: TGTGCCAGTAGTATCATCCTTCCGGTCTATGGCTACACCTTC. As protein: CASSIILPVYGYTF.

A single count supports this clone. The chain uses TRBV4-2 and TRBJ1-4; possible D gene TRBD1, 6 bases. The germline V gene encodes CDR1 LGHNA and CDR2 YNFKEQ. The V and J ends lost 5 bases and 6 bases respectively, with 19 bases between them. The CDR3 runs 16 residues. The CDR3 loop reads CASSFSGQLADEKLFF. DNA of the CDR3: TGTGCCAGCAGCTTTTCGGGACAACTCGCTGATGAAAAACTGTTTTTT.

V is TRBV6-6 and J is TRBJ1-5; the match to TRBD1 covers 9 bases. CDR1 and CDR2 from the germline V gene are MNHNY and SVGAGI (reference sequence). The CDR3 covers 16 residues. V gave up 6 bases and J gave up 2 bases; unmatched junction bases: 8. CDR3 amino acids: CASRGTGRNGNQPQHF. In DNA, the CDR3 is TGTGCCAGCAGGGGGACAGGGCGGAATGGCAATCAGCCCCAGCATTTT.

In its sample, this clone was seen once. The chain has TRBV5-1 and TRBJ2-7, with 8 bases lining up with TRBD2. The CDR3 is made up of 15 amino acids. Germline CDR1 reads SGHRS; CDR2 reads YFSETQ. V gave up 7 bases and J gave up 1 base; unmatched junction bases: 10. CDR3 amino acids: CASAVAGGPSYEQYF. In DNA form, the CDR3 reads TGCGCCAGCGCTGTGGCGGGGGGACCTTCCTACGAGCAGTACTTC.

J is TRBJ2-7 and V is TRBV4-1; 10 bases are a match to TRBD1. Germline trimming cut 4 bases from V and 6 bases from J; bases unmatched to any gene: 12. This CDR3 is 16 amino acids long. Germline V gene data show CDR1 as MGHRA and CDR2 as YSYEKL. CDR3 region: CASSRQDRGMSGEQYF. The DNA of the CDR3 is TGCGCCAGCAGCCGACAGGACAGGGGGATGTCGGGCGAGCAGTACTTC.

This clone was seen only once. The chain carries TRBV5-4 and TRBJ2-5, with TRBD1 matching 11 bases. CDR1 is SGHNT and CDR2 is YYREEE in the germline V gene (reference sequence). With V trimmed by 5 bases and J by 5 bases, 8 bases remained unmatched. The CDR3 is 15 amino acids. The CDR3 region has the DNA TGTGCCAGCAGACCCGGGACAGGGGGTTCGGAGACCCAGTACTTC. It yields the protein CASRPGTGGSETQYF.

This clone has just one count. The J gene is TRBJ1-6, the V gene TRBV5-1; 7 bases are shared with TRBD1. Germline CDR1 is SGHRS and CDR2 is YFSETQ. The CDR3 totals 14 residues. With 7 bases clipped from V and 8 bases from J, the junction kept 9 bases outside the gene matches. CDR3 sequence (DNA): TGCGCCAGCGGGGACAGTAGCTTTCATTCACCCCTCCACTTT. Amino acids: CASGDSSFHSPLHF.

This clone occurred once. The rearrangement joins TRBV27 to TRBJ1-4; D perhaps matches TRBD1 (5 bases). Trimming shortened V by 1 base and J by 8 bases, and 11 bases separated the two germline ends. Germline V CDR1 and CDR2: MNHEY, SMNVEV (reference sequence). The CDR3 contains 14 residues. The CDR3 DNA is TGTGCCAGCAGTTTATTAGGGGAGGGGGAAAAACTGTTTTTT. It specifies CASSLLGEGEKLFF.

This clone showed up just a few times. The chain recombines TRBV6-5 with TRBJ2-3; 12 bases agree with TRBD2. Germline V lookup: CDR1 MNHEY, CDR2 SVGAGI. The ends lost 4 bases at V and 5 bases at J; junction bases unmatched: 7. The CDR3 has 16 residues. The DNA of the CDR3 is TGTGCCAGCAGTTCCAGACTAGCGGGGGACAGAGATACGCAGTATTTT. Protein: CASSSRLAGDRDTQYF.

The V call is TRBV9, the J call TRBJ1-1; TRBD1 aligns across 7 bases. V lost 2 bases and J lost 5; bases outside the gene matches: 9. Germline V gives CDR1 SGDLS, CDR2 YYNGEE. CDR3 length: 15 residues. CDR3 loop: CASSVSTGYGTEAFF. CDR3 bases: TGTGCCAGCAGCGTCTCGACAGGGTATGGAACTGAAGCTTTCTTT.

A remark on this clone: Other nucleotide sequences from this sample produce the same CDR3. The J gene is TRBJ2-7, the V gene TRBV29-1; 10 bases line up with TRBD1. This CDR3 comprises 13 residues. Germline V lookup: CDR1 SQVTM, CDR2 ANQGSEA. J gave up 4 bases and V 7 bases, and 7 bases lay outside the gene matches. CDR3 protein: CSGGTGEGYEQYF. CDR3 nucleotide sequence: TGCAGCGGAGGGACAGGGGAGGGATACGAGCAGTACTTC.

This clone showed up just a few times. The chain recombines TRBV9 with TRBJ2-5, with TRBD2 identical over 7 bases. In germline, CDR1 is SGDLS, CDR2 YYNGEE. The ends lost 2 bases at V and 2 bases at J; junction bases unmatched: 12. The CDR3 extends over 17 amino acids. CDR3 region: CASSVGPAGLGQETQYF. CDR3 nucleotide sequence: TGTGCCAGCAGCGTGGGTCCAGCGGGGTTGGGACAAGAGACCCAGTACTTC.

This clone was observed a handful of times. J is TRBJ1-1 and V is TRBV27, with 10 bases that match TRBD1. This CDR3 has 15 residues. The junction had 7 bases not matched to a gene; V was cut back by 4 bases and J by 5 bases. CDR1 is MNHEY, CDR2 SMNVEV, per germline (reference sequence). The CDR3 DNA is TGTGCCAGCAGTTCACGACAGGGGGCGAGAACTGAAGCTTTCTTT. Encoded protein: CASSSRQGARTEAFF.

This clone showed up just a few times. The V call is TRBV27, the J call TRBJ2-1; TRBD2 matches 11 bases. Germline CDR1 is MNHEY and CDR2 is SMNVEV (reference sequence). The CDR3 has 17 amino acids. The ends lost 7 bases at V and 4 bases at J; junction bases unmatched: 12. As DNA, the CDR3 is TGTGCCAGCACCTGGGGGGTAGCGGGGGGGAATTACAATGAGCAGTTCTTC. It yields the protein CASTWGVAGGNYNEQFF.

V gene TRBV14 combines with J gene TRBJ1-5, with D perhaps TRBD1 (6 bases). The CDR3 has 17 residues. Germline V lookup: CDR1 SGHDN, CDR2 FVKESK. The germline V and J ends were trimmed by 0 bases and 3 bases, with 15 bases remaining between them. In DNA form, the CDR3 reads TGTGCCAGCAGCCAAGAGGGGGGCGGGGGATACAATCAGCCCCAGCATTTT. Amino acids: CASSQEGGGGYNQPQHF.

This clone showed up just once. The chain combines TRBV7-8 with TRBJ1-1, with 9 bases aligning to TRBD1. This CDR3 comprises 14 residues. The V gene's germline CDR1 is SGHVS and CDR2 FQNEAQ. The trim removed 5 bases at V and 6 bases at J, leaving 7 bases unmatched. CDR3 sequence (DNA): TGTGCCAGCAGCGGAATGGGGGACAGGGCTGAAGCTTTCTTT. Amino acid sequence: CASSGMGDRAEAFF.

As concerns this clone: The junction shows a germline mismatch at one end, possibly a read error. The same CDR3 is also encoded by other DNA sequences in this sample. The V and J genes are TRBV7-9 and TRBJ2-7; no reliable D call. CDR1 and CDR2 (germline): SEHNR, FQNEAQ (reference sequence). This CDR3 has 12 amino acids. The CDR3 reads CSSSPLSYEQYF. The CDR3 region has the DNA TGTTCCAGCAGCCCCCTATCCTACGAGCAGTACTTC.

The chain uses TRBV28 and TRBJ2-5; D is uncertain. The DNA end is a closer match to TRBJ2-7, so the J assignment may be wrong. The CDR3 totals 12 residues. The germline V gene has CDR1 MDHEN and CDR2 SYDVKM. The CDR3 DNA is TGTGCCAGCACCGTGTCTAACTACGAGCAGTACTTC. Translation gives CASTVSNYEQYF.